These T cell receptor beta chains were read from a single sample in a study of blood T cell repertoires in COVID-19. The method was immunoSEQ multiplex PCR; TCRdb's version includes in-frame clones alone and lacks a portion of them. The table lists hundreds of thousands of clones, 82% of them singletons, with about 5% in the top ten. The sequenced sample was PBMCs or T cells enriched from blood (not recorded which). Receptors originate from a man aged 35 to 55 who had been exposed to COVID-19. Each CDR3 is given with its conserved first and last residue. The order of the fields is J gene, D gene, V gene, clone size, CDR3 DNA, CDR3 protein. The D gene is left open where the match is weak. A row's size may be missing; if present it is once, few, many or a size class.

j_call: TRBJ2-6
d_call: -
v_call: TRBV7-2
clone_size: -
cdr3_nt: TGTGCCAGCAGCGTCCATGGCGGATCATCTGGGGCCAACGTCCTGACTTTC
cdr3_aa: CASSVHGGSSGANVLTF

j_call: TRBJ2-5
d_call: -
v_call: TRBV21-1
clone_size: few
cdr3_nt: TGTGCCAGCAGCAATCTGGTTAGTGGGCGGGACCACCAAGAGACCCAGTACTTC
cdr3_aa: CASSNLVSGRDHQETQYF

j_call: TRBJ1-3
d_call: -
v_call: TRBV2
clone_size: -
cdr3_nt: TGTGCCAGCAAAATAGGGGTGGCTGGAAACACCATATATTTT
cdr3_aa: CASKIGVAGNTIYF

j_call: TRBJ1-5
d_call: -
v_call: TRBV4-1
clone_size: -
cdr3_nt: TGCGCCAGCAGCCAACTATTAATAGGGAGGGAAAGGGGTAGCAATCAGCCCCAGCATTTT
cdr3_aa: CASSQLLIGRERGSNQPQHF

j_call: TRBJ2-5
d_call: TRBD1
v_call: TRBV7-8
clone_size: -
cdr3_nt: TGTGCCAGCAGCTTAGGGGACAGAGAACTTGGAACCCAGTACTTC
cdr3_aa: CASSLGDRELGTQYF

j_call: TRBJ2-4
d_call: TRBD1
v_call: TRBV3-1/TRBV3-2
clone_size: once
cdr3_nt: TGTGCCAGCAGCCAAGCCGGGACAGTAAACATTCAGTACTTC
cdr3_aa: CASSQAGTVNIQYF

j_call: TRBJ2-5
d_call: -
v_call: TRBV15
clone_size: -
cdr3_nt: TGTGCCACCAGCAGAGATTGGGCGGGACGGGAGACCCAGTACTTC
cdr3_aa: CATSRDWAGRETQYF

j_call: TRBJ2-1
d_call: TRBD1
v_call: TRBV2
clone_size: once
cdr3_nt: TGTGCCAGCAGGTGGGGGACAGGGGCCTACAATGAGCAGTTCTTC
cdr3_aa: CASRWGTGAYNEQFF

j_call: TRBJ1-2
d_call: TRBD1
v_call: TRBV27
clone_size: -
cdr3_nt: TGTGCCAGCAGTTCGGGACAGGGAGGGGGGCTCTATGGCTACACCTTC
cdr3_aa: CASSSGQGGGLYGYTF

j_call: TRBJ2-5
d_call: TRBD2
v_call: TRBV7-6
clone_size: once
cdr3_nt: TGTGCCAGCAGCCCGCCGGGACTAGGATCATCCCAGTACTTC
cdr3_aa: CASSPPGLGSSQYF

j_call: TRBJ1-1
d_call: -
v_call: TRBV11-2
clone_size: -
cdr3_nt: TGTGCCAGCAGCTTAGATTATCCCTCGTTAAGGGGGGGTCAGAAGACTGAAGCTTTCTTT
cdr3_aa: CASSLDYPSLRGGQKTEAFF